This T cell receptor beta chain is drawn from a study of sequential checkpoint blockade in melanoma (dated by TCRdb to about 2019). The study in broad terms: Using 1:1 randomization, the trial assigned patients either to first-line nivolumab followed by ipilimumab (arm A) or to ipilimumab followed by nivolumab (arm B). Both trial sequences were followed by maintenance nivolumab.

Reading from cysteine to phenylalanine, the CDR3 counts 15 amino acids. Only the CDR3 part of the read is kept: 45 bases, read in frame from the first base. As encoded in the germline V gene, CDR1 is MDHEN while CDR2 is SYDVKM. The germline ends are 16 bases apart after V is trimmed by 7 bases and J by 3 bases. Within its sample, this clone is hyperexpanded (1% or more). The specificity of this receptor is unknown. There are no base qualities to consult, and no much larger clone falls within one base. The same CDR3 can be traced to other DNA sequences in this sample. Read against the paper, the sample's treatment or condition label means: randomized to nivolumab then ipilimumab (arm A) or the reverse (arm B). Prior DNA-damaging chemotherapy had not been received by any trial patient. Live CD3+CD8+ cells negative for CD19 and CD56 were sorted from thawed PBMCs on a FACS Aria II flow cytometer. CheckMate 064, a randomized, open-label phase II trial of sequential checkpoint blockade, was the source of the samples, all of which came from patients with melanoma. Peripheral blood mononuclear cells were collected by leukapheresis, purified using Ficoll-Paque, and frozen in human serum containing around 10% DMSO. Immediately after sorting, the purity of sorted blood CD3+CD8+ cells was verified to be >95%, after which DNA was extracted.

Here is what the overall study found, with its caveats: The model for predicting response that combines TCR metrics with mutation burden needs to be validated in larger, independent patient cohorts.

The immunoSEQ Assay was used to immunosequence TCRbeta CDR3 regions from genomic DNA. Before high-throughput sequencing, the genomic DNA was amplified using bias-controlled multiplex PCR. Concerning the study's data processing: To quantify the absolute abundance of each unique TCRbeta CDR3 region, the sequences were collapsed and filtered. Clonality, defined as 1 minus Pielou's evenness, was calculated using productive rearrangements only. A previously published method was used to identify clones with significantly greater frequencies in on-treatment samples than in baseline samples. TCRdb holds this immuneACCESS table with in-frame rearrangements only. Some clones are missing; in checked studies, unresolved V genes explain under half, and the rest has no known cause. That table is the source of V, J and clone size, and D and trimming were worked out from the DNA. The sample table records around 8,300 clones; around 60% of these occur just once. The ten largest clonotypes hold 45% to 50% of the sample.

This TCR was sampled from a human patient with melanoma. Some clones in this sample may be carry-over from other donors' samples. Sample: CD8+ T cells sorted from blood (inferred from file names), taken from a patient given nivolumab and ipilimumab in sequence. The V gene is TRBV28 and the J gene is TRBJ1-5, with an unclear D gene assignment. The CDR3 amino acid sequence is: CASTAPEGYNQPQHF. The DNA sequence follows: TGTGCCAGCACCGCCCCTGAGGGTTACAATCAGCCCCAGCATTTT.